This passage covers 27 T cell receptor beta chains from one sample sequenced in a study of cytomegalovirus exposure and HLA in healthy donors. Both 60 Vbeta primers and 13 Jbeta primers went into the PCR. Sequencing used immunoSEQ multiplex PCR; TCRdb keeps in-frame clones, though not all of them. The sample lists roughly 180,000 clones, roughly 85% occurring once. Material: PBMCs. These receptors were taken from a man aged 30-40 years in good health and CMV-seronegative.

This clone appeared a single time. This chain joins TRBV28 and TRBJ1-5; 10 bases are a match to TRBD1. This CDR3 comprises 16 residues. J lost 0 bases, V lost 9 bases, and 8 bases had no gene match. Germline loops: CDR1 MDHEN, CDR2 SYDVKM. Written as DNA, the CDR3 is TGTGCCAGTCCGGGACAGGGGATTAATAGCAATCAGCCCCAGCATTTT. Its translation is CASPGQGINSNQPQHF. Based on the CDR3 plus reference TRBV28 and TRBJ1-5, the full variable domain is DVKVTQSSRYLVKRTGEKVFLECVQDMDHENMFWYRQDPGLGLRLIYFSYDVKMKEKGDIPEGYSVSREKKERFSLILESASTNQTSMYLCASPGQGINSNQPQHFGDGTRLSIL.

The rearrangement joins TRBV5-4 to TRBJ2-5; weak D call: TRBD1 (5 bases). The CDR3 has 14 residues. CDR1 is SGHNT, CDR2 YYREEE, per germline (reference sequence). Trimming removed 6 bases at V and 4 bases at J, with 16 bases between. The CDR3 coding sequence is TGTGCCAGCACCCCCCAGGGTTTCGGAGAGACCCAGTACTTC. Translation: CASTPQGFGETQYF.

In its sample, this clone was seen a few times. The chain recombines TRBV2 with TRBJ1-5, with D unclear. The V gene lost 7 bases and the J gene lost 2 bases, with 15 bases spanning the gap. CDR1 is SNHLY and CDR2 is FYNNEI in the germline V gene. CDR3 size: 15 residues. CDR3 sequence: CASTEGSSGNQPQHF. CDR3 nucleotides: TGTGCCAGCACCGAGGGAAGCAGTGGCAATCAGCCCCAGCATTTT.

This clone was counted a single time. This chain connects TRBV6-4 to TRBJ2-7; TRBD2 is a possible D gene (6 bases). Germline V CDR1 and CDR2: MRHNA, SNTAGT. V was cut by 6 bases and J by 2 bases, with 17 bases left in between. CDR3 length equals 15 residues. CDR3 sequence reads: CASSPGAGTPYEQYF. The DNA for the CDR3 is TGTGCCAGCAGCCCCGGGGCGGGGACCCCCTACGAGCAGTACTTC.

The chain carries TRBV7-6 and TRBJ1-5; D gene ambiguous. CDR1 is SGHVS, CDR2 FNYEAQ, per germline. This CDR3 is built from 13 residues. Trimming removed 3 bases at V and 4 bases at J, with 7 bases between. DNA of the CDR3: TGTGCCAGCAGCTTGGGCAGGAATCAGCCCCAGCATTTT. Amino acids: CASSLGRNQPQHF.

The V and J genes are TRBV19 and TRBJ1-1; TRBD1 matches 8 bases. The germline CDR1 and CDR2 sequences are LNHDA and SQIVND (reference sequence). V lost 8 bases to trimming and J lost 4 bases; unmatched junction nucleotides: 3. The CDR3 consists of 12 residues. The CDR3 loop reads CASGQGGTEAFF. DNA of the CDR3: TGTGCCAGTGGACAGGGAGGCACTGAAGCTTTCTTT.

The J gene is TRBJ1-4, the V gene TRBV30, with D uncertain. The germline V and J ends were trimmed by 8 bases and 3 bases, with 13 bases remaining between them. CDR1 and CDR2 (germline): GTSNPN, SVGIG (reference sequence). The CDR3 totals 13 residues. The CDR3 protein is CAGTTNSNEKLFF. CDR3 bases: TGTGCCGGAACTACCAACTCTAATGAAAAACTGTTTTTT.

The chain recombines TRBV2 with TRBJ1-3; D uncertain. The CDR3 loop spans 17 amino acids. The V gene's germline CDR1 is SNHLY and CDR2 FYNNEI. Trimming cost V 3 bases and J 0 bases, with 15 bases left between them. The CDR3, as DNA: TGTGCCAGCAGTGAGGGTCCGGGATCCAACTCTGGAAACACCATATATTTT. Protein: CASSEGPGSNSGNTIYF.

CDR3: CASSLIAGISTDTQYF. In nucleotides, the CDR3 is TGTGCCAGCAGCTTGATAGCGGGCATTAGCACAGATACGCAGTATTTT. This chain links TRBV5-8 with TRBJ2-3; 7 bases match TRBD2. Germline V lookup: CDR1 SGHTS, CDR2 YDEGEE. V shed 1 base and J 0 bases; nucleotides not matched to a gene: 5. The CDR3 has 16 residues.

The gene calls are TRBV28 and TRBJ2-5, with 7 bases aligning to TRBD1. The V gene's germline CDR1 is MDHEN and CDR2 SYDVKM. Trimming at V came to 6 bases and at J to 2 bases, leaving 6 bases not matched to a gene. This CDR3 contains 14 residues. The CDR3 bases are TGTGCCAGCAGACCTCGGACAGGACAAGAGACCCAGTACTTC. Its protein product is CASRPRTGQETQYF.

This clone was seen just once. This chain joins TRBV28 and TRBJ1-5, with unresolved D. Germline V gives CDR1 MDHEN, CDR2 SYDVKM. Trimming took 6 bases from V and 5 from J, leaving 14 bases between them. The CDR3 has 14 residues. This chain's CDR3 is CASRPGGAYQPQHF. CDR3 DNA sequence: TGTGCCAGCAGACCCGGTGGAGCTTATCAGCCCCAGCATTTT.

This clone showed up just once. V gene TRBV18 combines with J gene TRBJ2-1, with TRBD2 identical over 8 bases. Germline V gene sequence: CDR1 KGHSH, CDR2 LQKENI. With 3 bases clipped from V and 8 bases from J, the junction kept 6 bases outside the gene matches. The CDR3 has 14 residues. The CDR3 bases are TGTGCCAGCTCACCTTCCGGGGGGGGGCATGAGCAGTTCTTC. Amino acid sequence: CASSPSGGGHEQFF.

The chain is built from TRBV18 and TRBJ1-5; TRBD1 matches 10 bases. The CDR3 is 17 amino acids. The germline V gene encodes CDR1 KGHSH and CDR2 LQKENI. V trimming: 0 bases; J trimming: 4 bases; junction bases outside the gene matches: 6. Written as DNA, the CDR3 is TGTGCCAGCTCACCACCCAACGTGGGACAGGGGAATCAGCCCCAGCATTTT. Protein product: CASSPPNVGQGNQPQHF.

The genes are TRBV29-1 and TRBJ2-2; weak D call: TRBD1 (7 bases). V was pared by 1 base and J by 4 bases, with 10 bases between. This CDR3 has 14 residues. Germline CDR1 is SQVTM and CDR2 is ANQGSEA. The CDR3 spells CSVEGQGGTGELFF. CDR3 coding DNA: TGCAGCGTTGAAGGACAGGGAGGCACCGGGGAGCTGTTTTTT.

This clone has a handful of counts. The chain employs TRBV9 and TRBJ2-3; TRBD1 aligns across 7 bases. Trimming removed 3 bases from V and 0 bases from J; junction bases left unmatched: 4. The germline CDR1 and CDR2 sequences are SGDLS and YYNGEE. The CDR3 totals 15 residues. This CDR3 is CASSATGVSTDTQYF. The CDR3 DNA is TGTGCCAGCAGCGCCACAGGGGTGAGCACAGATACGCAGTATTTT.

This CDR3 is CASSPFEGTGLEQYF. The CDR3 DNA reads as TGTGCCAGCTCACCATTTGAGGGAACGGGCCTCGAGCAGTACTTC. The rearrangement joins TRBV18 to TRBJ2-7; D is possibly TRBD2 (5 bases). Trimming pared 2 bases from V and 6 bases from J, leaving 17 bases between. Germline CDR1 is KGHSH and CDR2 is LQKENI. The CDR3 loop spans 15 amino acids.

The chain couples TRBV15 to TRBJ1-2; no definite D call. Germline values: CDR1 LNHNV, CDR2 YYDKDF (reference sequence). The germline V and J ends were trimmed by 0 bases and 8 bases, with 10 bases remaining between them. This CDR3 has 13 amino acids. The CDR3 DNA reads TGTGCCACCAGCAGAGATCGCGCTACGGGCTACACCTTC. Translation gives CATSRDRATGYTF.

This clone has only a few counts. V usage is TRBV19 and J usage is TRBJ2-1; 10 positions agree with TRBD2. The CDR3 runs 15 residues. V shed 3 bases and J 5 bases; nucleotides not matched to a gene: 4. Germline CDR1 is LNHDA and CDR2 is SQIVND (reference sequence). CDR3 in DNA: TGTGCCAGTAGTATGGGGACTAGCGTAAACAATGAGCAGTTCTTC. This sequence encodes CASSMGTSVNNEQFF.

This chain joins TRBV4-1 and TRBJ2-7, with D maybe TRBD1 (6 bases). Trimming stripped 1 base from V and 0 bases from J, with 19 bases between. The CDR3 has 18 residues. In germline, CDR1 is MGHRA, CDR2 YSYEKL. CDR3 in DNA: TGCGCCAGCAGCCAAGCGTCATCCGACAGGAAGAGCTCCTACGAGCAGTACTTC. Protein: CASSQASSDRKSSYEQYF.

The rearrangement uses TRBV4-3 and TRBJ2-5; 8 nucleotides line up with TRBD2. The CDR3 loop spans 16 amino acids. Per germline, CDR1 LGHNA and CDR2 YSLEER. Germline trimming cut 4 bases from V and 2 bases from J; bases unmatched to any gene: 9. The CDR3 region has the DNA TGCGCCAGCAGCCCCTCGGGTAGCGGGAATCAAGAGACCCAGTACTTC. This codes for CASSPSGSGNQETQYF.

The rearrangement links TRBV19 to TRBJ2-3; TRBD2 matches at 7 bases. Germline V gene lookup returns CDR1 LNHDA and CDR2 SQIVND (reference sequence). The V segment lost 8 bases and the J segment 4 bases; nucleotides outside the gene matches: 15. CDR3 length equals 16 residues. CDR3 sequence reads: CASAGGKGGISDTQYF. Here the CDR3 DNA reads TGTGCCAGTGCCGGGGGGAAGGGAGGGATTTCAGATACGCAGTATTTT.

The chain joins TRBV7-2 to TRBJ1-2; the D gene is possibly TRBD1 (6 bases). Deletions cut 8 bases from V and 8 bases from J, with 30 bases between. The CDR3 extends over 17 amino acids. Per germline, CDR1 SGHTA and CDR2 FQGNSA. The CDR3 nucleotides are TGTGCCAGCCACCTAGAAAGGCAGGGGCCCTGGGCTCGGGGCTACACCTTC. Translation: CASHLERQGPWARGYTF.

This clone has only one observation. V usage is TRBV4-3 and J usage is TRBJ2-3; D perhaps matches TRBD1 (6 bases). The CDR3 has 15 amino acids. Germline CDR1 reads LGHNA; CDR2 reads YSLEER. The V gene lost 1 base and the J gene lost 6 bases, with 14 bases spanning the gap. CDR3 bases: TGCGCCAGCAGCCAAGGATGGGGGCCGGGGGATACGCAGTATTTT. Its protein is CASSQGWGPGDTQYF.

This chain connects TRBV6-5 to TRBJ1-2; TRBD1 aligns across 11 bases. J lost 3 bases, V lost 6 bases, and 6 bases had no gene match. The length of the CDR3 is 15 residues. Germline V lookup: CDR1 MNHEY, CDR2 SVGAGI. The CDR3 protein is CASRSGQGVDYGYTF. The CDR3 DNA is TGTGCCAGCAGATCGGGACAGGGGGTCGACTATGGCTACACCTTC.

The genes are TRBV9 and TRBJ2-1; TRBD1 aligns across 7 bases. Germline V gene lookup returns CDR1 SGDLS and CDR2 YYNGEE. With 0 bases clipped from V and 4 bases from J, the junction kept 10 bases outside the gene matches. The CDR3 spans 17 residues. CDR3 DNA: TGTGCCAGCAGCGTAGAGACAGGGAGAGCCCTATACAATGAGCAGTTCTTC. The encoded protein is CASSVETGRALYNEQFF.

This rearrangement joins TRBV7-3 to TRBJ1-1; no clear D gene. The germline CDR1 and CDR2 sequences are SGHTA and FQGTGA. V lost 5 bases, J lost 3 bases, and 13 bases lay in between. CDR3 length equals 14 residues. The CDR3 region has the DNA TGTGCCAGCAGCCCCGGGAGAAGAGACACTGAAGCTTTCTTT. This gives the protein CASSPGRRDTEAFF.

This clone was detected once. The chain joins TRBV5-5 to TRBJ2-5; a weak D match, TRBD2 (6 bases). This CDR3 is built from 14 residues. Deletions cut 4 bases from V and 5 bases from J, with 15 bases between. Germline CDR1 SGHKS, CDR2 YYEKEE (reference sequence). This CDR3 is CASSLHPREETQYF. CDR3 bases: TGTGCCAGCAGCCTACACCCCCGGGAGGAGACCCAGTACTTC.